The present entry profiles one TCR beta chain with its context. Its specificity is unknown. The data are from a study of cytomegalovirus exposure and HLA in healthy donors. Unmatched junction bases numbered 5, after V lost 4 bases and J lost 4 bases. Germline CDR1 is SGHRS and CDR2 is YFSETQ. This CDR3 contains 14 residues. Whereas donors were nominally healthy upon sampling, unrecorded immune exposures were probable. PCR amplification relied on 60 Vbeta primers (plus 13 Jbeta primers). Assay: immunoSEQ multiplex PCR; the TCRdb copy retains only in-frame clones and omits some. The sample records about 99,000 clones, 65% to 85% being singletons. Findings of the study overall: Rarity held for most TCR sequences, but there were some public TCRs that occurred in many donors. Presence/absence analyses treated sequencing depth as roughly uniform across donors.

The source of this sequence is a middle-aged man in good health and CMV-seronegative. The chain carries TRBV5-1 and TRBJ2-7; 10 bases are a match to TRBD2. Sequenced material: PBMCs. CDR3 sequence reads: CASSPLSGGYEQYF. CDR3 bases: TGCGCCAGCAGCCCTCTTAGCGGGGGGTACGAGCAGTACTTC.